What follows are 22 T cell receptor beta chains derived from one specimen sequenced in a study of human T cells and chemical hapten exposure. TCRdb itself ran the RACE reads through MiXCR, one entry per CDR3 protein. The sample gives a few hundred thousand distinct CDR3 sequences, about 6.3% of which show up once; around 6.1% is in the top ten. The time point here: patch test 2, 6 weeks after DPC sensitization. This sample's treatment: therapeutic diphenylcyclopropenone sensitization with weekly scalp DPC. Sequences were derived from whole blood, sampled in connection with sensitization to the hapten diphenylcyclopropenone (DPC). Receptors originate from a young woman with alopecia areata. Some clones in this sample may be carry-over from other donors' samples.

The chain is built from TRBV3-1 and TRBJ2-3, with D uncertain. The CDR3 is 19 residues long. Germline V lookup: CDR1 LGHDT, CDR2 YNNKEL (reference sequence). Trimming removed 4 bases at V and 0 bases at J, with 23 bases between. CDR3 amino acids: CASSPISTDHVLSTDTQYF. For the CDR3, the DNA is TGTGCCAGCAGCCCTATTTCCACTGACCACGTCCTCAGCACAGATACGCAGTATTTT.

This chain connects TRBV3-1 to TRBJ2-1; D might be TRBD2 (5 bases). Trimming pared 4 bases from V and 4 bases from J, leaving 17 bases between. Germline assignment: CDR1 LGHDT and CDR2 YNNKEL (reference sequence). The CDR3 runs 16 residues. The CDR3 nucleotides read TGTGCCAGCAGCCTTTCCGGGATCATGATTTACAATGAGCAGTTCTTC. Amino acid sequence: CASSLSGIMIYNEQFF.

The V and J genes are TRBV5-8 and TRBJ2-3, with 9 bases fitting TRBD2. The CDR3 runs to 15 residues. Trimming cost V 5 bases and J 8 bases; bases outside gene matches: 12. Germline loops: CDR1 SGHTS, CDR2 YDEGEE. The CDR3 spells CASRKSGTSIGTQYF. CDR3 in DNA: TGTGCCAGCAGAAAATCCGGGACTAGCATCGGTACGCAGTATTTT.

This clonotype was seen at least ten times. This chain joins TRBV10-3 and TRBJ1-1, with TRBD1 matching 10 bases. With V trimmed by 11 bases and J by 6 bases, 15 bases remained unmatched. CDR3 length: 15 residues. Germline assignment: CDR1 ENHRY and CDR2 SYGVKD. The CDR3 reads CAVRGQGLKWAEAFF. CDR3 DNA: TGTGCCGTCCGGGGACAGGGGTTAAAATGGGCTGAAGCTTTCTTT.

This clonotype was counted ten times or more. The chain recombines TRBV7-2 with TRBJ2-3; 7 positions agree with TRBD2. This CDR3 comprises 15 residues. Germline values: CDR1 SGHTA, CDR2 FQGNSA. The ends lost 1 base at V and 1 base at J; junction bases unmatched: 2. The CDR3 coding sequence is TGTGCCAGCAGCTTAGATGGGGGGGGCACAGATACGCAGTATTTT. Translated: CASSLDGGGTDTQYF.

Comments on this clonotype: Possible read error: a much larger clone is one base away. CDR3 nucleotide sequence: TGTGCCTGCAGCCGCCCCCCTTGGGACGCAGGCACAGATACGCAGTATTTT. Its translation: CACSRPPWDAGTDTQYF. This chain connects TRBV6-2 or TRBV6-3 to TRBJ2-3; either TRBD1 or TRBD2 may fit D (5 bases each). This CDR3 comprises 17 residues. Germline V gene lookup returns CDR1 MNHEY and CDR2 SVGEGT.

In this sample, this clonotype turned up a few times. The V call is TRBV12-3 or TRBV12-4, the J call TRBJ1-2; no clear D gene. Trimming left V 8 bases short and J 3 bases short, with 10 bases between. The CDR3 sequence is 12 residues long. The chain's CDR3 is CASRFIDYGYTF. Written as DNA, the CDR3 is TGTGCCAGCCGATTCATCGACTATGGCTACACCTTC.

In this sample, this clonotype turned up a few times. V usage is TRBV7-2 and J usage is TRBJ2-2; D is undetermined. Germline CDR1 is SGHTA and CDR2 is FQGNSA. Trimming left V 1 base short and J 4 bases short, with 10 bases between. The CDR3 totals 15 residues. CDR3 nucleotides: TGTGCCAGCAGCTTAGGGGGATCCGGCACCGGGGAGCTGTTTTTT. Protein product: CASSLGGSGTGELFF.

This clonotype showed up just a few times. The rearrangement links TRBV7-8 to TRBJ1-5, with D tentatively TRBD1 (5 bases). Trimming pared 3 bases from V and 0 bases from J, leaving 9 bases between. The germline gives CDR1 SGHVS, CDR2 FQNEAQ. CDR3 length: 15 amino acids. CDR3 sequence (DNA): TGTGCCAGCAGCTTTGGGGGGTTTAGCAATCAGCCCCAGCATTTT. Its protein product is CASSFGGFSNQPQHF.

This clonotype occurred a few times. This chain links TRBV5-1 with TRBJ2-7; TRBD1 matches 9 bases. The ends lost 5 bases at V and 1 base at J; junction bases unmatched: 10. Germline V gene data show CDR1 as SGHRS and CDR2 as YFSETQ. This CDR3 is 16 amino acids long. CDR3 loop: CASRGQGSPRSYEQYF. In nucleotides, the CDR3 is TGCGCCAGCAGGGGACAGGGATCCCCCCGGTCCTACGAGCAGTACTTC.

This clonotype was seen more than once but under ten times. The chain uses TRBV6-5 and TRBJ1-1; D gene uncertain. The CDR3 covers 13 residues. CDR1 is MNHEY and CDR2 is SVGAGI in the germline V gene. Trimming pared 5 bases from V and 1 base from J, leaving 8 bases between. The CDR3 DNA follows: TGTGCCAGCAGTACCCCTGAGAACACTGAAGCTTTCTTT. It translates to CASSTPENTEAFF.

This clonotype was detected a few times. J is TRBJ2-3 and V is TRBV29-1; D may correspond to TRBD1 or TRBD2 (7 bases each). Per the germline V gene, CDR1 is SQVTM and CDR2 is ANQGSEA. There are 13 residues in the CDR3. Trimming removed 6 bases from V and 5 bases from J, with 15 bases in between. The CDR3: CSVNTGEGDTQYF. CDR3 sequence (DNA): TGCAGCGTGAACACAGGGGAGGGAGATACGCAGTATTTT.

Ten or more counts support this clonotype. The chain recombines TRBV6-2 or TRBV6-3 with TRBJ2-1; D remains ambiguous. This CDR3 contains 12 residues. The ends were cut back, 5 bases at V and 3 bases at J, with 5 bases in the middle. CDR1 and CDR2 from the germline V gene are MNHEY and SVGEGT. This chain's CDR3 is CASSRDYNEQFF. The CDR3 coding sequence is TGTGCCAGCAGTAGGGACTACAATGAGCAGTTCTTC.

This rearrangement joins TRBV18 to TRBJ2-1, with 8 bases lining up with TRBD1. V lost 3 bases to trimming and J lost 4 bases; unmatched junction nucleotides: 5. CDR1 KGHSH and CDR2 LQKENI come from the germline V gene. The length of the CDR3 is 15 residues. The CDR3 DNA follows: TGTGCCAGCTCACCCACAGGGGGTGGTTACAATGAGCAGTTCTTC. Translated: CASSPTGGGYNEQFF.

This clonotype was seen many times. This sequence joins TRBV4-2 and TRBJ2-3, with TRBD2 matching over 10 bases. Germline values: CDR1 LGHNA, CDR2 YNFKEQ. V lost 5 bases, J lost 6 bases, and 23 bases stayed unmatched. This CDR3 is built from 20 residues. The CDR3 region has the DNA TGTGCCAGCAGCGCTCTCCCCTTTAGCGGGGGGCCCGCCACCGGGGATACGCAGTATTTT. Translated: CASSALPFSGGPATGDTQYF.

This clonotype was seen many times. The chain uses TRBV7-8 and TRBJ1-1; 11 nucleotides match TRBD1. The CDR3 extends over 14 amino acids. The V gene's germline CDR1 is SGHVS and CDR2 FQNEAQ. After removal of 4 bases from V and 3 bases from J, the junction contained 1 base not matched to a gene. Here the CDR3 DNA reads TGTGCCAGCAGCTGGGACAGGGGGGACACTGAAGCTTTCTTT. Protein product: CASSWDRGDTEAFF.

This clonotype was picked up a small number of times. V gene TRBV20-1 combines with J gene TRBJ1-1; D unresolved. Per the germline V gene, CDR1 is DFQATT and CDR2 is SNEGSKA (reference sequence). Trimming took off 2 bases at V and 0 bases at J, with 7 bases between the two ends. The CDR3 spans 13 residues. CDR3 DNA: TGCAGTGCTAGACCTCCAGTGAACACTGAAGCTTTCTTT. Translating it yields CSARPPVNTEAFF.

Many counts were recorded for this clonotype. V and J are TRBV18 and TRBJ1-1; the match to TRBD1 covers 7 bases. J lost 0 bases, V lost 3 bases, and 4 bases had no gene match. There are 15 residues in the CDR3. CDR1 is KGHSH, CDR2 LQKENI, per germline. CDR3 protein: CASSPRGLMNTEAFF. The CDR3 DNA follows: TGTGCCAGCTCACCGAGGGGGCTTATGAACACTGAAGCTTTCTTT.

The rearrangement uses TRBV27 and TRBJ2-2; D uncertain. CDR1 and CDR2 from the germline V gene are MNHEY and SMNVEV (reference sequence). There are 13 residues in the CDR3. V was trimmed by 2 bases and J by 6 bases, leaving 7 bases between them. As DNA, the CDR3 is TGTGCCAGCAGTTTACGGCTATCCGGGGAGCTGTTTTTT. Its translation: CASSLRLSGELFF.

CDR3 sequence (DNA): TGTGCCAGCAGCGCGGACAGGGTAGGGGAGACCCAGTACTTC. Protein product: CASSADRVGETQYF. The V and J genes are TRBV9 and TRBJ2-5; 8 nucleotides align to TRBD1. Germline assignment: CDR1 SGDLS and CDR2 YYNGEE. This CDR3 region has 14 residues. V dropped 3 bases and J dropped 5; count of bases not matched to a gene: 6.

The J gene is TRBJ1-5, the V gene TRBV3-1; the D is unclear. The V end lost 2 bases, the J end lost 4 bases, and 9 bases lay between the germline ends. The V gene's germline CDR1 is LGHDT and CDR2 YNNKEL (reference sequence). The CDR3 is made up of 14 amino acids. The CDR3 spells CASSQSRPNQPQHF. The DNA of the CDR3 is TGTGCCAGCAGCCAAAGCAGGCCGAATCAGCCCCAGCATTTT.

Ten or more counts support this clonotype. The gene calls are TRBV7-8 and TRBJ1-1; D uncertain. The CDR3 is 13 residues long. CDR1 SGHVS and CDR2 FQNEAQ come from the germline V gene. With 1 base removed from V and 5 bases from J, the gap between germline ends came to 8 bases. As DNA, the CDR3 is TGTGCCAGCAGCTTAGAACCCGGAACTGAAGCTTTCTTT. It translates to CASSLEPGTEAFF.